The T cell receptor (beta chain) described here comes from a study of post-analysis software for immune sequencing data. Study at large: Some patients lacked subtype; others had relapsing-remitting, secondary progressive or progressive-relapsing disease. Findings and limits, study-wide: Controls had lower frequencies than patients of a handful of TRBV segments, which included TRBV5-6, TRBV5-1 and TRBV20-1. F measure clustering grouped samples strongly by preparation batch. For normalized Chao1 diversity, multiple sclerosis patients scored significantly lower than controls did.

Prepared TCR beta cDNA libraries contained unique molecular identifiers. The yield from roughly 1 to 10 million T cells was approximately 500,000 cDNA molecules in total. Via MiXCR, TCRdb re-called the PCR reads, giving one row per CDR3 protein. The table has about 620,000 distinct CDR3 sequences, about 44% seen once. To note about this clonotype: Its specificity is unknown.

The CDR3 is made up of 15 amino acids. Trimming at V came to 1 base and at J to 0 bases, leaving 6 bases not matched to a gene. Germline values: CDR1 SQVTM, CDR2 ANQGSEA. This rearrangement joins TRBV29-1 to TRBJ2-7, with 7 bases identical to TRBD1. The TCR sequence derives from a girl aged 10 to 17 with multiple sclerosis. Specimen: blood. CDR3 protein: CSVEGTGGSSYEQYF. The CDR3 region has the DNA TGCAGCGTTGAAGGGACAGGCGGAAGCTCCTACGAGCAGTACTTC.